The 21 T cell receptor beta chains below all came from one sample that was sequenced in a study of blood T cell repertoires in COVID-19. Only in-frame clones appear in the TCRdb table, and some are missing; sequencing was by immunoSEQ multiplex PCR. The sample contains about 330,000 clones, 92% of which appear only once. The source material was PBMCs or T cells enriched from blood (not recorded which). These TCRs come from a woman in her twenties or thirties who had recovered from COVID-19.

J is TRBJ2-1 and V is TRBV12-5; 14 nucleotides align to TRBD2. Germline-derived CDR1 and CDR2 are LGHNT and FRNRAP. The CDR3 has 17 residues. V trimming: 2 bases; J trimming: 7 bases; junction bases outside the gene matches: 7. This CDR3 is CASGLLMGTSGSNEQFF. The CDR3 nucleotides read TGTGCTAGTGGTTTGTTAATGGGGACTAGCGGGAGTAATGAGCAGTTCTTC.

The chain employs TRBV7-2 and TRBJ1-5, with D perhaps TRBD1 (6 bases). Looked up from germline, CDR1 is SGHTA and CDR2 is FQGNSA. CDR3 length: 13 residues. Between the trimmed V and J ends, which lost 1 base and 6 bases, there was a span of 7 bases. Here the CDR3 reads CASSLDRAQPQHF. CDR3 DNA: TGTGCCAGCAGCTTAGACAGGGCTCAGCCCCAGCATTTT.

This rearrangement joins TRBV15 to TRBJ1-1; the match to TRBD1 covers 8 bases. This CDR3 is built from 16 residues. The trim removed 6 bases at V and 8 bases at J, leaving 17 bases unmatched. The germline V gene encodes CDR1 LNHNV and CDR2 YYDKDF (reference sequence). The CDR3 reads CATRSGQGPPFFEAFF. The CDR3 DNA reads as TGTGCCACCAGGTCCGGACAGGGCCCTCCCTTCTTCGAAGCTTTCTTT. The full variable domain, in which reference TRBV15 and TRBJ1-1 provide the parts outside the CDR3, is DAMVIQNPRYQVTQFGKPVTLSCSQTLNHNVMYWYQQKSSQAPKLLFHYYDKDFNNEADTPDNFQSRRPNTSFCFLDIRSPGLGDTAMYLCATRSGQGPPFFEAFFGQGTRLTVV.

The J gene is TRBJ2-5, the V gene TRBV5-1, with 7 bases that match TRBD1. CDR1 and CDR2 from the germline V gene are SGHRS and YFSETQ. CDR3 length equals 14 residues. Losses at the gene ends were 4 bases for V and 0 bases for J; bases not matched to a gene: 3. CDR3 sequence reads: CASSPDRYQETQYF. For the CDR3, the DNA is TGCGCCAGCAGCCCGGACAGGTACCAAGAGACCCAGTACTTC.

This clone has a single count. The genes are TRBV4-2 and TRBJ2-7, with 12 bases lining up with TRBD2. This CDR3 is built from 16 residues. Germline loops: CDR1 LGHNA, CDR2 YNFKEQ. V was clipped by 6 bases and J by 3 bases; unmatched bases: 9. CDR3 nucleotide sequence: TGTGCCAGCAGACGAGAGGAGACTAGCGGGAGCTACGAGCAGTACTTC. It translates to CASRREETSGSYEQYF.

Concerning this clone: One junction end does not reproduce the germline sequence, and a read error may be involved. The chain is built from TRBV11-2 and TRBJ1-1; a possible D gene is TRBD1 (5 bases). The CDR3 runs 13 residues. Germline loops: CDR1 SGHAT, CDR2 FQNNGV. CDR3 residues: CASSPLLDTKAFF. The DNA of the CDR3 is TGTGCCAGCAGCCCCCTCTTGGACACTAAAGCTTTCTTT.

V usage is TRBV11-1 and J usage is TRBJ1-1, with D unclear. Germline V gives CDR1 SGHAT, CDR2 FQDESV (reference sequence). Trimming cost V 2 bases and J 4 bases, with 8 bases left between them. The CDR3 runs to 13 residues. This CDR3 reads CASSLTRGTEAFF. The CDR3 region has the DNA TGTGCCAGCAGCTTAACCCGGGGCACTGAAGCTTTCTTT.

This clone was counted a single time. The J gene is TRBJ2-2, the V gene TRBV5-4; D remains unclear. Trimming removed 2 bases from V and 6 bases from J, with 8 bases in between. The CDR3 contains 13 residues. The germline gives CDR1 SGHNT, CDR2 YYREEE (reference sequence). The CDR3: CASSFRMSGELFF. CDR3 DNA sequence: TGTGCCAGCAGCTTTAGAATGTCCGGGGAGCTGTTTTTT. The variable domain in full, with the rest retrieved from reference TRBV5-4 and TRBJ2-2, is ETGVTQSPTHLIKTRGQQVTLRCSSQSGHNTVSWYQQALGQGPQFIFQYYREEENGRGNFPPRFSGLQFPNYSSELNVNALELDDSALYLCASSFRMSGELFFGEGSRLTVL.

The gene calls are TRBV30 and TRBJ1-3, with 7 nucleotides matching TRBD1. The V gene end was trimmed by 4 bases and the J gene end by 3 bases; junction bases not matched to a gene: 9. The CDR3 is 15 amino acids. The germline V gene encodes CDR1 GTSNPN and CDR2 SVGIG (reference sequence). This CDR3 reads CAWTVAGGGGNTIYF. The CDR3, as DNA: TGTGCCTGGACCGTGGCAGGGGGTGGTGGAAACACCATATATTTT.

The chain uses TRBV5-6 and TRBJ2-1, with a tentative D call TRBD1 (6 bases). Germline V gene data show CDR1 as SGHDT and CDR2 as YYEEEE. CDR3 length: 14 amino acids. The V end lost 4 bases, the J end lost 2 bases, and 10 bases lay between the germline ends. This CDR3 is CASSQGQTYNEQFF. CDR3 nucleotide sequence: TGTGCCAGCAGCCAAGGACAGACCTACAATGAGCAGTTCTTC.

The chain couples TRBV11-3 to TRBJ1-1; tentatively, D is TRBD1 (5 bases). Germline CDR1 SGHNT, CDR2 YENEEA. This CDR3 comprises 14 residues. Trimming took off 5 bases at V and 0 bases at J, with 10 bases between the two ends. The CDR3 region is CASSLGHLNTEAFF. The CDR3 coding sequence is TGTGCCAGCAGCCTAGGACACCTGAACACTGAAGCTTTCTTT.

This sequence joins TRBV28 and TRBJ1-4, with a tentative D call TRBD1 (5 bases). CDR1 and CDR2 from the germline V gene are MDHEN and SYDVKM. The CDR3 covers 13 residues. The V end lost 7 bases, the J end lost 6 bases, and 12 bases lay between the germline ends. This CDR3 reads CASTGGADEKLFF. In nucleotides, the CDR3 is TGTGCCAGCACGGGAGGGGCGGATGAAAAACTGTTTTTT.

The chain joins TRBV18 to TRBJ1-2; D unresolved. The CDR3 loop spans 14 amino acids. Trimming stripped 5 bases from V and 4 bases from J, with 14 bases between. Germline V gene data show CDR1 as KGHSH and CDR2 as LQKENI. This chain's CDR3 is CASSSDTASYGYTF. The CDR3 coding sequence is TGTGCCAGCTCATCCGATACAGCTTCCTATGGCTACACCTTC.

The chain uses TRBV7-3 and TRBJ2-5, with 8 bases that match TRBD1. The CDR3 consists of 15 residues. V lost 5 bases, J lost 4 bases, and 9 bases stayed unmatched. Germline V gives CDR1 SGHTA, CDR2 FQGTGA. This chain's CDR3 is CASSETGVRLETQYF. In DNA form, the CDR3 reads TGTGCCAGCAGCGAGACAGGGGTGCGCCTAGAGACCCAGTACTTC.

The rearrangement links TRBV28 to TRBJ1-3; D possibly corresponds to TRBD1 (6 bases). The CDR3 runs to 15 residues. Germline CDR1 is MDHEN and CDR2 is SYDVKM. V was cut by 2 bases and J by 4 bases, with 12 bases left in between. The CDR3 protein is CASSLRGSHGNTIYF. The DNA for the CDR3 is TGTGCCAGCAGTTTAAGGGGGAGTCACGGAAACACCATATATTTT.

This chain uses TRBV5-4 with TRBJ2-7; TRBD2 matches 9 bases. The CDR3 is 15 amino acids. The germline V gene encodes CDR1 SGHNT and CDR2 YYREEE (reference sequence). After removal of 5 bases from V and 0 bases from J, the junction contained 6 bases not matched to a gene. The CDR3 DNA reads as TGTGCCAGCAGTAAAGCGGGAGGTTACTCCTACGAGCAGTACTTC. Residues: CASSKAGGYSYEQYF.

The V gene is TRBV19, the J gene TRBJ2-7; a weak D match, TRBD1 (6 bases). Germline CDR1 reads LNHDA; CDR2 reads SQIVND (reference sequence). The V gene lost 6 bases and the J gene lost 0 bases, with 12 bases spanning the gap. The CDR3 is 14 residues long. In DNA, the CDR3 is TGTGCCAGTAGCTCACAGGGTAGCTCCTACGAGCAGTACTTC. Translated, it gives CASSSQGSSYEQYF.

The V gene is TRBV12-3 or TRBV12-4, the J gene TRBJ1-2; 7 bases match TRBD1. This CDR3 contains 13 residues. V lost 6 bases to trimming and J lost 8 bases; unmatched junction nucleotides: 9. In DNA, the CDR3 is TGTGCCAGCAGAACCGGGACAGACGGGGGCTACACCTTC. Its translation: CASRTGTDGGYTF.

In its sample, this clone was seen a few times. The CDR3 loop reads CASSDETGGDQPQHF. DNA of the CDR3: TGTGCCAGCAGTGACGAAACAGGGGGCGATCAGCCCCAGCATTTT. The V and J genes are TRBV6-4 and TRBJ1-5, with 9 bases matching TRBD1. This CDR3 has 15 amino acids. CDR1 and CDR2 from the germline V gene are MRHNA and SNTAGT. After removal of 2 bases from V and 5 bases from J, the junction contained 4 bases not matched to a gene.

This chain uses TRBV10-1 with TRBJ2-1, with 12 bases fitting TRBD1. CDR1 is WNHNN, CDR2 SYGVQD, per germline (reference sequence). The CDR3 loop spans 19 amino acids. V was pared by 8 bases and J by 8 bases, with 22 bases of the junction left unmatched. The CDR3 here is CASHNGTGGKMRGWHEQFF. CDR3 DNA: TGCGCCAGCCACAACGGGACAGGGGGCAAGATGAGGGGGTGGCATGAGCAGTTCTTC.

The chain has TRBV10-3 and TRBJ2-1, with D uncertain. This CDR3 is 14 amino acids long. Germline V gene lookup returns CDR1 ENHRY and CDR2 SYGVKD. V was clipped by 6 bases and J by 7 bases, with 16 bases between them. The CDR3 protein is CAISDSNNLNEQFF. The CDR3 DNA reads as TGTGCCATCAGCGACTCTAACAATCTAAATGAGCAGTTCTTC.